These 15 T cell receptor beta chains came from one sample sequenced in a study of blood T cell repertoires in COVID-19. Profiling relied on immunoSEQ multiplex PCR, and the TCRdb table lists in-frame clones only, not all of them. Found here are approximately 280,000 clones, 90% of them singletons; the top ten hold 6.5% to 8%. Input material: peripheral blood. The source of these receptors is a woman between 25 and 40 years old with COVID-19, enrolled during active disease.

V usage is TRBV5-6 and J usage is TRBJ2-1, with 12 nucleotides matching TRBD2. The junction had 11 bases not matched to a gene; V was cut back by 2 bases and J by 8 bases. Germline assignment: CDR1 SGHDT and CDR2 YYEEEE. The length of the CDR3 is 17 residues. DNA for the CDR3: TGTGCCAGCAGCTTTCCGGCTAGCGGGAGGGCCATTTATGAGCAGTTCTTC. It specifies CASSFPASGRAIYEQFF. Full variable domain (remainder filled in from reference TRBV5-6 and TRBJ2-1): DAGVTQSPTHLIKTRGQQVTLRCSPKSGHDTVSWYQQALGQGPQFIFQYYEEEERQRGNFPDRFSGHQFPNYSSELNVNALLLGDSALYLCASSFPASGRAIYEQFFGPGTRLTVL.

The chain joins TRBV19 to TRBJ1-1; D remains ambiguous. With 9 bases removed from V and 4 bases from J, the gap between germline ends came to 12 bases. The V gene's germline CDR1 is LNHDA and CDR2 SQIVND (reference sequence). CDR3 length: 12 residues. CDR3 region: CASSVGVTEAFF. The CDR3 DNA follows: TGTGCCAGCAGCGTCGGAGTCACTGAAGCTTTCTTT.

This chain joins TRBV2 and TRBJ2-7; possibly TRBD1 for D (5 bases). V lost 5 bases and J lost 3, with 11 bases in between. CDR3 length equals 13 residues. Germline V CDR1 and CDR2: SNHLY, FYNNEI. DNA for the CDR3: TGTGCCAGCAGTAAGACAGACATCTACGAGCAGTACTTC. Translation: CASSKTDIYEQYF.

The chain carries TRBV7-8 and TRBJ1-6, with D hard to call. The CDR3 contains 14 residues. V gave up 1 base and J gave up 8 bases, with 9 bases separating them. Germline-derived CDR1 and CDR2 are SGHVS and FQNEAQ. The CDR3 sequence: CASSLGLSDSPLHF. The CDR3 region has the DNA TGTGCCAGCAGCTTAGGCCTCTCGGATTCACCCCTCCACTTT. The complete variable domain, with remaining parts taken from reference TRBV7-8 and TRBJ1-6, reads GAGVSQSPRYKVAKRGQDVALRCDPISGHVSLFWYQQALGQGPEFLTYFQNEAQLDKSGLPSDRFFAERPEGSVSTLKIQRTQQEDSAVYLCASSLGLSDSPLHFGNGTRLTVT.

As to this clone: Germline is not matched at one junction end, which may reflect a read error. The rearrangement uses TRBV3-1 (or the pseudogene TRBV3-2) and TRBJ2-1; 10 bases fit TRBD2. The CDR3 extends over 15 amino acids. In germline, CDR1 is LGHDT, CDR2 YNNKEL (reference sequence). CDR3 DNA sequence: TGTGCCAGCAGCCAAGCTAGCGGGAGTTGGAATGAACAGTTCTTC. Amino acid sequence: CASSQASGSWNEQFF.

CDR3 coding DNA: TGCGCCAGCAGGGATGAAACTAGCGGACCTTACAATGAGCAGTTCTTC. Its protein product is CASRDETSGPYNEQFF. V gene TRBV4-1 combines with J gene TRBJ2-1, with TRBD2 matching 8 bases. The CDR3 runs to 16 residues. Germline V CDR1 and CDR2: MGHRA, YSYEKL. V lost 6 bases, J lost 4 bases, and 11 bases stayed unmatched.

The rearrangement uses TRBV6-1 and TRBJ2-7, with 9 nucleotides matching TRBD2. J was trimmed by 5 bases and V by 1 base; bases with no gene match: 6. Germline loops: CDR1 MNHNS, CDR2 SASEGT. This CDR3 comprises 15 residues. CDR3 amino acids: CASSEEASGNHEQYF. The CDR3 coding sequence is TGTGCCAGCAGTGAAGAGGCTAGCGGGAACCACGAGCAGTACTTC.

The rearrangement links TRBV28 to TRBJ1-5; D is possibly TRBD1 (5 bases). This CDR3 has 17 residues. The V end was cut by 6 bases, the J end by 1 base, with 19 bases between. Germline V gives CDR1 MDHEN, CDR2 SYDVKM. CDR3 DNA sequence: TGTGCCAGCAGCCCGAGTTTAGGGGCTCTGAGCAATCAGCCCCAGCATTTT. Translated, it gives CASSPSLGALSNQPQHF.

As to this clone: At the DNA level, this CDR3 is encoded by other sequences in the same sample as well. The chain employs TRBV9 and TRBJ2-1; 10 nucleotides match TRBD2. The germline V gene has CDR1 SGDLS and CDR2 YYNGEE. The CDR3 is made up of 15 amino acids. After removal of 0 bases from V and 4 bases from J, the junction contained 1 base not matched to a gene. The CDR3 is CASSVGAGGYNEQFF. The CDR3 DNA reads TGTGCCAGCAGCGTAGGAGCGGGGGGGTACAATGAGCAGTTCTTC.

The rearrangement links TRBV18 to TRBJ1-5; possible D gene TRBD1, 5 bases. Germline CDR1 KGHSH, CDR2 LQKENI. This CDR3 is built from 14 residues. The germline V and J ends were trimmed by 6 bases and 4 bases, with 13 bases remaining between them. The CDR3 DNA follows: TGTGCCAGCTCCGCGGGGACGGCTAATCAGCCCCAGCATTTT. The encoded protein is CASSAGTANQPQHF. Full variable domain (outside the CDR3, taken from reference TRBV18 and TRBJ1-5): NAGVMQNPRHLVRRRGQEARLRCSPMKGHSHVYWYRQLPEEGLKFMVYLQKENIIDESGMPKERFSAEFPKEGPSILRIQQVVRGDSAAYFCASSAGTANQPQHFGDGTRLSIL.

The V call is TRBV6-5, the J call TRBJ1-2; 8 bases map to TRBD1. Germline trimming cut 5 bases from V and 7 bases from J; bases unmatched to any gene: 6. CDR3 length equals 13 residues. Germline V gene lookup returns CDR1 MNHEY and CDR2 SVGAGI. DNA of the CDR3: TGTGCCAGCAGTACATCCAGGGGGCTTGGCTACACCTTC. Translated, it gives CASSTSRGLGYTF.

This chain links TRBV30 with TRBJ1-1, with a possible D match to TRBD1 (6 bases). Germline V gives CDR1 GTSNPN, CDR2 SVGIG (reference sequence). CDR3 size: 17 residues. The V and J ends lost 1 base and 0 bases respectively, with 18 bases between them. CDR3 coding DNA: TGTGCCTGGAGTGCCCGACGCGGGGGGCCTCTGAACACTGAAGCTTTCTTT. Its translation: CAWSARRGGPLNTEAFF.

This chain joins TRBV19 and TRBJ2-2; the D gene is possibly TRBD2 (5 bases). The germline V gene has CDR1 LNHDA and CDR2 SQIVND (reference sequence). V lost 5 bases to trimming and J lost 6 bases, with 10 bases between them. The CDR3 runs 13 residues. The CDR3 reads CASSSERAGELFF. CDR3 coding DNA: TGTGCCAGTAGTTCGGAGAGGGCCGGGGAGCTGTTTTTT.

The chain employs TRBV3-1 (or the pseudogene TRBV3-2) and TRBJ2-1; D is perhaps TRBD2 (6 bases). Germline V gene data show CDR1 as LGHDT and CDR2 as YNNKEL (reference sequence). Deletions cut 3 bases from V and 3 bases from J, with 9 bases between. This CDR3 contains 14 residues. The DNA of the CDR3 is TGTGCCAGCAGCCACCTGGGACTCTACAATGAGCAGTTCTTC. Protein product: CASSHLGLYNEQFF.

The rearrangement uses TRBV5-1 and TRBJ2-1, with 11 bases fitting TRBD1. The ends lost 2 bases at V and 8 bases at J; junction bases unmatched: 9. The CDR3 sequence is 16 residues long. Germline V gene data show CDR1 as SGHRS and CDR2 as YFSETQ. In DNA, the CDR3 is TGCGCCAGCAGCTTATATGGGACAGGGGGAACCGATGAGCAGTTCTTC. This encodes CASSLYGTGGTDEQFF.